Below are 21 T cell receptor beta chains sequenced from a single sample in a study of blood T cells in healthy people across ages. A J-beta primer mix and a sample-barcoded 5' primer were used in a second PCR of about 7 to 11 cycles. A single record per CDR3 protein comes from TCRdb applying MiXCR to the 5' RACE reads. The sample consists of more than 800,000 distinct CDR3 sequences, more than 25% of them appearing once. Sequenced sample: blood. The source of these receptors is an elderly woman in good health.

This clonotype was counted a few times. Possible read error: a much larger clone is one base away. This rearrangement joins TRBV7-2 to TRBJ1-2; D is uncertain. Trimming took off 5 bases at V and 3 bases at J, with 19 bases between the two ends. CDR1 and CDR2 (germline): SGHTA, FQGNSA. The CDR3 spans 16 residues. Here the CDR3 reads CASSPDGAKGDYGYTF. CDR3 in DNA: TGTGCCAGCAGCCCCGACGGAGCCAAGGGCGACTATGGCTACACCTTC.

The sample holds many counts of this clonotype. The rearrangement uses TRBV7-9 and TRBJ2-4; D not resolved. Germline values: CDR1 SEHNR, CDR2 FQNEAQ (reference sequence). This CDR3 has 17 residues. Trimming took 4 bases from V and 2 from J, leaving 18 bases between them. In DNA, the CDR3 is TGTGCCAGCAGCTCATCCCAGCTCGTCGCAACCAAAAACATTCAGTACTTC. Translation gives CASSSSQLVATKNIQYF.

This chain links TRBV27 with TRBJ2-3; 9 bases are shared with TRBD1. Unmatched junction bases numbered 13, after V lost 3 bases and J lost 6 bases. The length of the CDR3 is 17 residues. The germline V gene has CDR1 MNHEY and CDR2 SMNVEV (reference sequence). The CDR3 region has the DNA TGTGCCAGCAGTTTGTCCGGGACAGGGTATCGCCCCGATACGCAGTATTTT. Translation gives CASSLSGTGYRPDTQYF.

This clonotype came up many times. The chain recombines TRBV7-2 with TRBJ2-7; 8 positions agree with TRBD2. Germline CDR1 is SGHTA and CDR2 is FQGNSA. This CDR3 spans 15 amino acids. V lost 1 base and J lost 4; bases outside the gene matches: 6. The CDR3 here is CASSLGGGGIYEQYF. The CDR3, as DNA: TGTGCCAGCAGCTTAGGAGGCGGGGGGATATACGAGCAGTACTTC.

Regarding this clonotype: This may stem from a read error, because a much larger clone lies one nucleotide away. The V gene is TRBV20-1, the J gene TRBJ1-2; D is unresolved. Germline values: CDR1 DFQATT, CDR2 SNEGSKA (reference sequence). The CDR3 runs 12 residues. CDR3 sequence: CRAPEGWNGYTF. The CDR3 DNA sequence: TGCAGGGCGCCGGAAGGGTGGAATGGCTACACCTTC.

This clonotype showed up many times. V and J are TRBV3-1 and TRBJ2-5, with 7 bases identical to TRBD1. Germline-derived CDR1 and CDR2 are LGHDT and YNNKEL (reference sequence). There are 15 residues in the CDR3. Trimming at V came to 4 bases and at J to 4 bases, leaving 9 bases not matched to a gene. The CDR3 region has the DNA TGTGCCAGCAGCCGAGACCGACAGGGACGAGAGACCCAGTACTTC. This codes for CASSRDRQGRETQYF.

There are many counts of this clonotype. A much larger clone is a single base away; this may be a read error. The CDR3 is CASRGGDTDTQYF. The CDR3 DNA reads TGTGCCAGCAGGGGAGGGGACACAGATACGCAGTATTTT. The chain uses TRBV7-2 and TRBJ2-3; 7 bases line up with TRBD2. This CDR3 is 13 amino acids long. Trimming at V came to 6 bases and at J to 2 bases, leaving 2 bases not matched to a gene. Germline V gives CDR1 SGHTA, CDR2 FQGNSA.

The chain joins TRBV4-2 to TRBJ2-5; TRBD2 agrees at 8 bases. V was pared by 4 bases and J by 0 bases, with 16 bases of the junction left unmatched. The length of the CDR3 is 19 residues. Germline loops: CDR1 LGHNA, CDR2 YNFKEQ. This CDR3 is CASSPQGAGALGYQETQYF. The CDR3 DNA sequence: TGTGCCAGCAGCCCTCAAGGAGCGGGGGCCTTGGGGTACCAAGAGACCCAGTACTTC.

This clonotype was observed at least ten times. CDR3 loop: CASSLISQGIGNEQFF. The CDR3 region has the DNA TGTGCCAGCAGCTTAATAAGTCAGGGGATTGGAAATGAGCAGTTCTTC. V and J are TRBV7-2 and TRBJ2-1; tentative D call: TRBD1 (6 bases). V was trimmed by 2 bases and J by 7 bases, leaving 18 bases between them. The germline gives CDR1 SGHTA, CDR2 FQGNSA. The CDR3 spans 16 residues.

Remarks on this clonotype: A much larger clone differs from this one at a single base, so this may be a read error. This rearrangement joins TRBV6-1 to TRBJ2-3; no clear D. Germline CDR1 is MNHNS and CDR2 is SASEGT. CDR3 size: 13 residues. The CDR3 here is CTTTLLSTDTQYF. CDR3 nucleotides: TGTACCACCACTTTGCTTAGCACAGATACGCAGTATTTT.

This clonotype came up a few times. The chain couples TRBV28 to TRBJ1-6, with D perhaps TRBD1 (6 bases). Looked up from germline, CDR1 is MDHEN and CDR2 is SYDVKM. The CDR3 contains 16 residues. V lost 2 bases and J lost 8, with 16 bases in between. The CDR3 sequence is CASSLPRTAGDSPLHF. The CDR3 coding sequence is TGTGCCAGCAGTTTACCCCGGACAGCCGGGGATTCACCCCTCCACTTT.

This clonotype was recorded many times. The chain recombines TRBV4-3 with TRBJ2-3; 9 bases map to TRBD1. J gave up 0 bases and V 2 bases, and 9 bases lay outside the gene matches. The CDR3 consists of 18 residues. Germline V gives CDR1 LGHNA, CDR2 YSLEER. The CDR3 DNA follows: TGCGCCAGCAGCCAAAATCCCCCTGGGACAGGGAGCACAGATACGCAGTATTTT. Translating it yields CASSQNPPGTGSTDTQYF.

V and J are TRBV6-5 and TRBJ2-5; 9 nucleotides align to TRBD2. The DNA matches TRBJ2-7 better at its end, which makes the J call doubtful. The CDR3 consists of 16 residues. CDR1 is MNHEY and CDR2 is SVGAGI in the germline V gene. In nucleotides, the CDR3 is TGTGCCAGCAGTTACTCGGAGGGACTAGCCTCCTACGAGCAGTACTTC. The encoded protein is CASSYSEGLASYEQYF.

This clonotype has at least ten counts. V is TRBV20-1 and J is TRBJ1-2; D is ambiguous. V shed 6 bases and J shed 13 bases, with 30 bases lying between them. The CDR3 sequence is 15 residues long. Looked up from germline, CDR1 is DFQATT and CDR2 is SNEGSKA (reference sequence). CDR3 in DNA: TGCAGTGCCAATCATCCGAAAGACCCTCAAGGAGTACCCACCTTC. This encodes CSANHPKDPQGVPTF.

Of note for this clonotype: This could be a read error, since a much larger clone is one nucleotide away. The genes are TRBV6-5 and TRBJ2-6; D may correspond to TRBD1 or TRBD2 (6 bases each). This CDR3 region has 16 residues. From germline, CDR1 is MNHEY and CDR2 SVGAGI. The DNA of the CDR3 is TGTGCCAGCAGTAACCAGGGGACTCGTGGGGCCAACGTCCAGACTTTC. This gives the protein CASSNQGTRGANVQTF.

This clonotype was observed a few times. The chain combines TRBV5-1 with TRBJ2-5; TRBD1 agrees at 11 bases. CDR3 length: 16 residues. With V trimmed by 4 bases and J by 4 bases, 9 bases remained unmatched. The germline gives CDR1 SGHRS, CDR2 YFSETQ. As DNA, the CDR3 is TGCGCCAGCAGCCTAACCGGGACAGGGGGAGGAGAGACCCAGTACTTC. Translating gives CASSLTGTGGGETQYF.

A note on this clonotype: Given a much more abundant clone one base away, this may be a read error. The V and J genes are TRBV6-2 or TRBV6-3 and TRBJ2-1, with TRBD1 as a possible D gene (5 bases). There are 15 residues in the CDR3. CDR1 MNHEY and CDR2 SVGEGT come from the germline V gene. CDR3 loop: CASRGQRAAYNKQFF. The CDR3, as DNA: TGTGCCAGCAGGGGGCAAAGGGCCGCCTACAATAAGCAGTTCTTC.

The V call is TRBV14, the J call TRBJ2-3, with D unresolved. Trimming left V 4 bases short and J 1 base short, with 9 bases between. The germline gives CDR1 SGHDN, CDR2 FVKESK. This CDR3 comprises 14 residues. The CDR3 nucleotides read TGTGCCAGCAGCCCGGAACTTCGCACAGATACGCAGTATTTT. It encodes CASSPELRTDTQYF. Looking up the rest from reference TRBV14 and TRBJ2-3 gives the full variable domain: EAGVTQFPSHSVIEKGQTVTLRCDPISGHDNLYWYRRVMGKEIKFLLHFVKESKQDESGMPNNRFLAERTGGTYSTLKVQPAELEDSGVYFCASSPELRTDTQYFGPGTRLTVL.

This chain joins TRBV6-2 or TRBV6-3 and TRBJ2-1, with 8 bases fitting TRBD2. Germline V gene lookup returns CDR1 MNHEY and CDR2 SVGEGT. Trimming cost V 4 bases and J 7 bases; bases outside gene matches: 15. The CDR3 consists of 17 residues. The CDR3 region is CASSSPGGGVGHNEQFF. DNA of the CDR3: TGTGCCAGCAGTTCCCCGGGGGGGGGGGTCGGGCATAATGAGCAGTTCTTC.

This clonotype was picked up a small number of times. The chain has TRBV12-3 or TRBV12-4 and TRBJ2-2; TRBD1 agrees at 10 bases. The CDR3 is 15 amino acids. The J segment lost 5 bases and the V segment lost 5 bases, leaving 5 bases of the junction unmatched. CDR3 sequence (DNA): TGTGCCAGCAGTCGACAGGGGGCGCATACCGGGGAGCTGTTTTTT. Translation: CASSRQGAHTGELFF.

This clonotype was recorded at least ten times. The chain uses TRBV6-2 or TRBV6-3 and TRBJ2-7; D is unclear. Germline-derived CDR1 and CDR2 are MNHEY and SVGEGT. The CDR3 runs to 12 residues. V gave up 6 bases and J gave up 2 bases, with 8 bases separating them. The CDR3 sequence is CASRPRTYEQYF. In nucleotides, the CDR3 is TGTGCCAGCAGACCCCGCACCTACGAGCAGTACTTC.